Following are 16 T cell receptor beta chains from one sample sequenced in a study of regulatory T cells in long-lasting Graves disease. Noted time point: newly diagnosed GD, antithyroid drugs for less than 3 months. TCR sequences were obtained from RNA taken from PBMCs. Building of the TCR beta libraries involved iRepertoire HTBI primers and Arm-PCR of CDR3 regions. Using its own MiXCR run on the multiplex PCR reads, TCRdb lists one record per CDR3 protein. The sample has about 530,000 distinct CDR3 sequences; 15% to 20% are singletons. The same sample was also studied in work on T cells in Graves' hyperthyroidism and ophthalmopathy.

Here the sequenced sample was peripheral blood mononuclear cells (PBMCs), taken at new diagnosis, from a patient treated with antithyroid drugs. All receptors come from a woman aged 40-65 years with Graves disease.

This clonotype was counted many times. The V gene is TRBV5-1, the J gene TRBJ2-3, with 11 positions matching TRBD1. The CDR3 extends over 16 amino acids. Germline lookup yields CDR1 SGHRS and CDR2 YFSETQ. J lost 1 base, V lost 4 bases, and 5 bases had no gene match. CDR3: CASSTGTGGRTDTQYF. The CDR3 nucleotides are TGCGCCAGCAGCACCGGGACAGGGGGACGCACAGATACGCAGTATTTT.

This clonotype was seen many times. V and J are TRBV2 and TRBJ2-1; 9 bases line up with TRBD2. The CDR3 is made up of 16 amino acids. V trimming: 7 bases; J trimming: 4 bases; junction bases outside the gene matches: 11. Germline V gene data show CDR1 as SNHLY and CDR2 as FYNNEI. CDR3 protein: CASTRGSGGLYNEQFF. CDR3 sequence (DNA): TGTGCCAGCACTCGGGGTAGCGGGGGTCTTTACAATGAGCAGTTCTTC.

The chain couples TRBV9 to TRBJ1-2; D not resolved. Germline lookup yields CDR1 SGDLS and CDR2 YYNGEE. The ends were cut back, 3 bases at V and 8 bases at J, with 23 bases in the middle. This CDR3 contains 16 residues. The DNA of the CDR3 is TGTGCCAGCAGCGCCTCGCGTAGTGGACCCTTGGGCGGCTACACCTTC. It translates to CASSASRSGPLGGYTF. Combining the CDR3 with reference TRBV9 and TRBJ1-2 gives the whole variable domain DSGVTQTPKHLITATGQRVTLRCSPRSGDLSVYWYQQSLDQGLQFLIQYYNGEERAKGNILERFSAQQFPDLHSELNLSSLELGDSALYFCASSASRSGPLGGYTFGSGTRLTVV.

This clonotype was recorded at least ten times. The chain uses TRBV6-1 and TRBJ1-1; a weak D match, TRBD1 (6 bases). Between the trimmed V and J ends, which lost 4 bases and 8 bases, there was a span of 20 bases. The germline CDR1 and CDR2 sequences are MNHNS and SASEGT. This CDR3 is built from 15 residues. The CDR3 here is CASSANPGADREAFF. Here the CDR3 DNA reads TGTGCCAGCAGTGCGAATCCCGGGGCTGACAGGGAAGCTTTCTTT.

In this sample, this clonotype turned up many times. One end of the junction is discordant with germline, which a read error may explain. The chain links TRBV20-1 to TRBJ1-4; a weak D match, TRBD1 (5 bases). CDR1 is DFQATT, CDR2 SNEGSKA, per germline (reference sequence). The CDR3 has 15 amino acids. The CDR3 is CSAGEGPLTNEKLFF. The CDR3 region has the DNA TGCAGTGCTGGAGAGGGACCCCTAACTAATGAAAAACTGTTTTTT.

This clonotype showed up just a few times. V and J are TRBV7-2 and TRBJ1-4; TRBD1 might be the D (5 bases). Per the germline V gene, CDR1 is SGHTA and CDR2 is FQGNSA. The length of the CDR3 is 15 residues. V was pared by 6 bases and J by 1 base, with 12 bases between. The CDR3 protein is CASSSGAGTNEKLFF. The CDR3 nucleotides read TGTGCCAGCAGTTCTGGGGCGGGAACTAATGAAAAACTGTTTTTT.

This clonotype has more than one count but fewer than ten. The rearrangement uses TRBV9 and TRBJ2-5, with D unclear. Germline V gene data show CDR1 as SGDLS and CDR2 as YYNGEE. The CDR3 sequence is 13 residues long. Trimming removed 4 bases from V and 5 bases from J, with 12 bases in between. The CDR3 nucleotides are TGTGCCAGCAGCCCACAAGGGTGGGAGACCCAGTACTTC. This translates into CASSPQGWETQYF.

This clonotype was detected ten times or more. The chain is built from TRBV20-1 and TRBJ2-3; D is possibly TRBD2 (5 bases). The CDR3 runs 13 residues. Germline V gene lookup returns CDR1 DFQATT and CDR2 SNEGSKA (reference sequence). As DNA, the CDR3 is TGCAGACCGTTGGACTCCACACGGTCAACGCAGTATTTT. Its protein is CRPLDSTRSTQYF.

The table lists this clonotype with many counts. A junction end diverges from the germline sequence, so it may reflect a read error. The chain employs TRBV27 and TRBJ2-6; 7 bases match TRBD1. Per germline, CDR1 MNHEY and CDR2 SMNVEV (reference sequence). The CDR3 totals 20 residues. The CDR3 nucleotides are TGTGCCAGCAGTTCGAACAGGGGTTTCAATTCCAACTCTGGGGCCAACGTCCTGACCTTC. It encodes CASSSNRGFNSNSGANVLTF.

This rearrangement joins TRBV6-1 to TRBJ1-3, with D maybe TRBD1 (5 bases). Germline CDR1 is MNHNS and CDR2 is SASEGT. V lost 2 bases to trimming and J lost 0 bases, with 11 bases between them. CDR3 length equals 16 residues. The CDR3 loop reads CASSEHRIASGNTIYF. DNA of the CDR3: TGTGCCAGCAGTGAACACAGGATAGCCTCTGGAAACACCATATATTTT.

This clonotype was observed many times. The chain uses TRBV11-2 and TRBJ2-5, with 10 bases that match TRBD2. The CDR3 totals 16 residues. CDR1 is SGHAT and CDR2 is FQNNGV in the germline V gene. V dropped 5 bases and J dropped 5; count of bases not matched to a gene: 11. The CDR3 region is CASSRSSGGASETQYF. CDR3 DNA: TGTGCCAGCAGCCGATCCAGCGGGGGGGCTTCTGAGACCCAGTACTTC.

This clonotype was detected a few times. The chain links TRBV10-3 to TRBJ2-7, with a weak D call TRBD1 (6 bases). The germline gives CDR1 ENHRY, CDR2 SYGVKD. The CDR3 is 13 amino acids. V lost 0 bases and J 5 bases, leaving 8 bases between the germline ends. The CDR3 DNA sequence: TGTGCCATCAGTGAGTCAGGGGGAAACGAGCAGTACTTC. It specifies CAISESGGNEQYF.

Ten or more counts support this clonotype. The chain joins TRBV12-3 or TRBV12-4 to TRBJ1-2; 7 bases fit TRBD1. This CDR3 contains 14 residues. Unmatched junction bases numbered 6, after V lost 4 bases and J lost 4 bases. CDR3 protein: CASSSTGRGYGYTF. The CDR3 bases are TGTGCCAGCAGTTCGACAGGGAGGGGCTATGGCTACACCTTC.

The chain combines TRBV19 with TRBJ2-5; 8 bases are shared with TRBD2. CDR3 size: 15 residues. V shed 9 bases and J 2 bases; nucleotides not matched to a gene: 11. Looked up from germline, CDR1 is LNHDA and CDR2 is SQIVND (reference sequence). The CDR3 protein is CASKLSGGYQETQYF. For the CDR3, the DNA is TGTGCCAGCAAACTGAGCGGGGGATATCAAGAGACCCAGTACTTC.

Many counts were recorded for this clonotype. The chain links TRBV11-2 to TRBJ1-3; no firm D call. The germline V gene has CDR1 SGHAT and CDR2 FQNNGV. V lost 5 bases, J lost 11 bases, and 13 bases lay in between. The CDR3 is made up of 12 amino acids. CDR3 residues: CASSPPTGSIYF. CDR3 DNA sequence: TGTGCCAGCAGCCCCCCCACGGGATCCATATATTTT.

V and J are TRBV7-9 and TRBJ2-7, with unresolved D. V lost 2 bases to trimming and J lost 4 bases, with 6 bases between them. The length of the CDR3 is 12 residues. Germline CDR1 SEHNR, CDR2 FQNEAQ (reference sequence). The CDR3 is CASSLSFYEQYF. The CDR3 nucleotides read TGTGCCAGCAGCTTATCGTTTTACGAGCAGTACTTC.